The 24 T cell receptor beta chains in this list originate from one sample, sequenced in a study of T cell responses to AZD1222 COVID-19 vaccine. This table comes from immunoSEQ multiplex PCR, and its TCRdb copy is limited to in-frame clones, with some not included. The table includes 200,000 or so clones, about 94% detected once. Sequenced here: peripheral blood, sampled 28 days after the second AZD1222 dose. The receptors originated from an adult who received the AZD1222 COVID-19 vaccine.

The gene calls are TRBV3-1 (or the pseudogene TRBV3-2) and TRBJ1-5; D is possibly TRBD1 (6 bases). The CDR3 sequence is 15 residues long. Germline loops: CDR1 LGHDT, CDR2 YNNKEL (reference sequence). The ends were cut back, 1 base at V and 6 bases at J, with 13 bases in the middle. CDR3 bases: TGTGCCAGCAGCCAAGGATACAGGGTGCGTCAGCCCCAGCATTTT. As protein: CASSQGYRVRQPQHF.

The V gene is TRBV3-1 (or the pseudogene TRBV3-2), the J gene TRBJ1-4, with D uncertain. V lost 3 bases, J lost 0 bases, and 5 bases lay in between. Per germline, CDR1 LGHDT and CDR2 YNNKEL (reference sequence). This CDR3 spans 14 amino acids. The CDR3 is CASSHRATNEKLFF. CDR3 coding DNA: TGTGCCAGCAGCCACAGAGCAACTAATGAAAAACTGTTTTTT.

The V gene is TRBV12-3 or TRBV12-4, the J gene TRBJ1-5, with D hard to call. The CDR3 has 13 residues. V lost 11 bases and J lost 0, with 11 bases in between. CDR3 amino acids: CASAIGSNQPQHF. CDR3 DNA: TGTGCCTCAGCTATCGGTAGCAATCAGCCCCAGCATTTT.

V usage is TRBV5-1 and J usage is TRBJ2-5, with 11 bases identical to TRBD2. There are 17 residues in the CDR3. Germline loops: CDR1 SGHRS, CDR2 YFSETQ. J lost 2 bases, V lost 4 bases, and 10 bases had no gene match. CDR3 region: CASSTPGTSGFQETQYF. CDR3 in DNA: TGCGCCAGCAGCACACCCGGGACTAGCGGTTTTCAAGAGACCCAGTACTTC.

The V and J genes are TRBV5-1 and TRBJ1-2; TRBD1 is a possible D gene (6 bases). The germline V gene encodes CDR1 SGHRS and CDR2 YFSETQ. V was shortened by 4 bases and J by 0 bases, with 13 bases between the two germline ends. CDR3 length equals 15 residues. CDR3 coding DNA: TGCGCCAGCAGCCCTGGACAGAGCACTAACTATGGCTACACCTTC. The encoded protein is CASSPGQSTNYGYTF. Together with reference TRBV5-1 and TRBJ1-2, the CDR3 gives the full variable domain: KAGVTQTPRYLIKTRGQQVTLSCSPISGHRSVSWYQQTPGQGLQFLFEYFSETQRNKGNFPGRFSGRQFSNSRSEMNVSTLELGDSALYLCASSPGQSTNYGYTFGSGTRLTVV.

The chain carries TRBV29-1 and TRBJ1-1; D perhaps matches TRBD1 (5 bases). Germline V gives CDR1 SQVTM, CDR2 ANQGSEA. The V gene lost 8 bases and the J gene lost 0 bases, with 13 bases spanning the gap. This CDR3 has 13 residues. CDR3 sequence (DNA): TGCAGCAGTCGGGTGGGGGTGAACACTGAAGCTTTCTTT. Encoded protein: CSSRVGVNTEAFF. Complete variable domain (other parts from reference TRBV29-1 and TRBJ1-1): SAVISQKPSRDICQRGTSLTIQCQVDSQVTMMFWYRQQPGQSLTLIATANQGSEATYESGFVIDKFPISRPNLTFSTLTVSNMSPEDSSIYLCSSRVGVNTEAFFGQGTRLTVV.

The chain has TRBV7-9 and TRBJ2-7; D not certain. The CDR3 has 16 residues. Between the trimmed V and J ends, which lost 0 bases and 5 bases, there was a span of 17 bases. Germline V gene lookup returns CDR1 SEHNR and CDR2 FQNEAQ (reference sequence). As DNA, the CDR3 is TGTGCCAGCAGCTTAGCGTATCGCAGTATCGTACACGAGCAGTACTTC. Encoded protein: CASSLAYRSIVHEQYF.

The chain is built from TRBV6-1 and TRBJ1-5; D perhaps matches TRBD1 (5 bases). Germline V gene sequence: CDR1 MNHNS, CDR2 SASEGT. The CDR3 is 17 amino acids. V lost 2 bases and J 0 bases, leaving 14 bases between the germline ends. The CDR3 is CASSELEGSLSNQPQHF. The CDR3 DNA is TGTGCCAGCAGTGAATTGGAGGGGTCCCTTAGCAATCAGCCCCAGCATTTT.

This chain connects TRBV28 to TRBJ2-3, with TRBD2 matching over 8 bases. This CDR3 contains 15 residues. With V trimmed by 0 bases and J by 1 base, 0 bases remained unmatched. Germline V gene sequence: CDR1 MDHEN, CDR2 SYDVKM. The chain's CDR3 is CASSLWRGGTDTQYF. The CDR3 coding sequence is TGTGCCAGCAGTTTATGGCGGGGGGGCACAGATACGCAGTATTTT.

This clone was observed a single time. The genes are TRBV9 and TRBJ1-6; D is unresolved. Germline CDR1 is SGDLS and CDR2 is YYNGEE. There are 15 residues in the CDR3. V was pared by 3 bases and J by 0 bases, with 7 bases between. The CDR3 sequence is CASSAATSYNSPLHF. As DNA, the CDR3 is TGTGCCAGCAGCGCCGCGACCTCCTATAATTCACCCCTCCACTTT. Using reference TRBV9 and TRBJ1-6 for the parts outside the CDR3, the full variable domain is DSGVTQTPKHLITATGQRVTLRCSPRSGDLSVYWYQQSLDQGLQFLIQYYNGEERAKGNILERFSAQQFPDLHSELNLSSLELGDSALYFCASSAATSYNSPLHFGNGTRLTVT.

The rearrangement uses TRBV4-1 and TRBJ1-3, with D maybe TRBD1 (5 bases). Looked up from germline, CDR1 is MGHRA and CDR2 is YSYEKL. CDR3 length: 14 residues. The V and J ends lost 4 bases and 4 bases respectively, with 11 bases between them. CDR3 amino acids: CASSPERGGNTIYF. The CDR3 DNA is TGCGCCAGCAGCCCCGAAAGGGGAGGAAACACCATATATTTT.

This chain joins TRBV6-5 and TRBJ2-1; TRBD1 matches 8 bases. With 4 bases clipped from V and 12 bases from J, the junction kept 11 bases outside the gene matches. Germline V gene sequence: CDR1 MNHEY, CDR2 SVGAGI. The CDR3 totals 14 residues. The CDR3 bases are TGTGCCAGCAGTTTTTACCCCGCCGGGACAGGGCAGTTCTTC. It yields the protein CASSFYPAGTGQFF.

CDR3 region: CASRTRGTEAFF. The CDR3 nucleotides are TGTGCCAGCAGAACTCGGGGCACTGAAGCTTTCTTT. V gene TRBV28 combines with J gene TRBJ1-1; D is unresolved. The germline V gene encodes CDR1 MDHEN and CDR2 SYDVKM. The length of the CDR3 is 12 residues. V was cut by 6 bases and J by 4 bases, with 9 bases left in between.

This sequence joins TRBV6-2 or TRBV6-3 and TRBJ2-4, with D tentatively TRBD1 or TRBD2 (7 bases each). V was shortened by 5 bases and J by 7 bases, with 18 bases between the two germline ends. Germline V gives CDR1 MNHEY, CDR2 SVGEGT. CDR3 length: 15 residues. For the CDR3, the DNA is TGTGCCAGCAGTAGGGGGCGGGGGCCCTTCAACATTCAGTACTTC. Encoded protein: CASSRGRGPFNIQYF.

The rearrangement links TRBV5-4 to TRBJ2-7; D is perhaps TRBD1 (5 bases). Per germline, CDR1 SGHNT and CDR2 YYREEE (reference sequence). Trimming left V 4 bases short and J 7 bases short, with 9 bases between. The CDR3 covers 11 residues. The CDR3 is CASSASGEQYF. The CDR3 DNA follows: TGTGCCAGCAGCGCCTCAGGGGAGCAGTACTTC.

The J gene is TRBJ1-1, the V gene TRBV10-1, with no clear D. The V end lost 8 bases, the J end lost 4 bases, and 14 bases lay between the germline ends. This CDR3 region has 13 residues. Per the germline V gene, CDR1 is WNHNN and CDR2 is SYGVQD (reference sequence). Written as DNA, the CDR3 is TGCGCCAGCCGGCCTCGGGATTCCACTGAAGCTTTCTTT. Protein product: CASRPRDSTEAFF.

The chain recombines TRBV19 with TRBJ1-1, with a tentative D call TRBD1 (5 bases). Germline V gene lookup returns CDR1 LNHDA and CDR2 SQIVND (reference sequence). The CDR3 is 12 residues long. The V end was cut by 5 bases, the J end by 10 bases, with 14 bases between. CDR3: CASSSGRWVAFF. In DNA form, the CDR3 reads TGTGCCAGTAGTTCGGGACGGTGGGTAGCTTTCTTT.

V is TRBV9 and J is TRBJ1-1; D remains ambiguous. CDR1 is SGDLS and CDR2 is YYNGEE in the germline V gene. The CDR3 is made up of 14 amino acids. Trimming removed 0 bases from V and 4 bases from J, with 10 bases in between. For the CDR3, the DNA is TGTGCCAGCAGCGTAGAGGGAGGGAGCACTGAAGCTTTCTTT. Encoded protein: CASSVEGGSTEAFF.

CDR3 loop: CASSPWTGASYEQYF. Here the CDR3 DNA reads TGCGCCAGCAGTCCATGGACAGGCGCTTCCTACGAGCAGTACTTC. The rearrangement links TRBV5-1 to TRBJ2-7, with TRBD1 matching 7 bases. After removal of 5 bases from V and 1 base from J, the junction contained 9 bases not matched to a gene. The CDR3 consists of 15 residues. CDR1 is SGHRS and CDR2 is YFSETQ in the germline V gene. The full variable domain, with the rest looked up from reference TRBV5-1 and TRBJ2-7, is KAGVTQTPRYLIKTRGQQVTLSCSPISGHRSVSWYQQTPGQGLQFLFEYFSETQRNKGNFPGRFSGRQFSNSRSEMNVSTLELGDSALYLCASSPWTGASYEQYFGPGTRLTVT.

This clone has only a few counts. The chain uses TRBV19 and TRBJ1-2; possible D gene TRBD1, 5 bases. The CDR3 is 11 residues long. CDR1 and CDR2 (germline): LNHDA, SQIVND (reference sequence). Trimming pared 7 bases from V and 7 bases from J, leaving 10 bases between. The CDR3 loop is CASTGGSGYTF. Here the CDR3 DNA reads TGTGCCAGTACCGGGGGTTCTGGCTACACCTTC.

The chain recombines TRBV10-3 with TRBJ2-7; D assignment may be TRBD1 or TRBD2 (5 bases each). Germline CDR1 ENHRY, CDR2 SYGVKD. This CDR3 region has 12 residues. The V end lost 11 bases, the J end lost 2 bases, and 13 bases lay between the germline ends. CDR3 amino acids: CASAGTAYEQYF. Written as DNA, the CDR3 is TGTGCCTCTGCCGGGACGGCCTACGAGCAGTACTTC.

A single count supports this clone. V is TRBV18 and J is TRBJ2-7, with D hard to call. Germline CDR1 and CDR2: KGHSH and LQKENI. The CDR3 length is 12 residues. With 2 bases removed from V and 1 base from J, the gap between germline ends came to 3 bases. CDR3 sequence: CASSPGSYEQYF. The CDR3 nucleotides are TGTGCCAGCTCACCAGGGTCCTACGAGCAGTACTTC.

The chain combines TRBV12-3 or TRBV12-4 with TRBJ1-1; D gene uncertain. Trimming cost V 0 bases and J 2 bases, with 1 base left between them. This CDR3 has 12 residues. CDR3 residues: CASSLANTEAFF. CDR3 sequence (DNA): TGTGCCAGCAGTTTAGCCAACACTGAAGCTTTCTTT.

The chain employs TRBV9 and TRBJ1-5; 9 bases match TRBD1. J gave up 4 bases and V 1 base, and 12 bases lay outside the gene matches. Germline V gene lookup returns CDR1 SGDLS and CDR2 YYNGEE. The CDR3 covers 18 residues. The CDR3 here is CASSVSFLDRGSNQPQHF. For the CDR3, the DNA is TGTGCCAGCAGCGTATCCTTCCTCGACAGGGGGTCAAATCAGCCCCAGCATTTT.